These 30 T cell receptor beta chains were sequenced from one sample in a study of cytomegalovirus exposure and HLA in healthy donors. Primers: 60 Vbeta forward and 13 Jbeta reverse. The assay was immunoSEQ multiplex PCR, and TCRdb's table has in-frame clones only and misses some. The table includes over 75,000 clones, about 70% detected once. Sequencing was done on a sample of PBMCs. Receptors originate from a man in his thirties or forties in good health and CMV-seronegative.

The rearrangement joins TRBV4-3 to TRBJ1-6; maybe TRBD1 (6 bases). CDR1 LGHNA and CDR2 YSLEER come from the germline V gene. Trimming removed 1 base at V and 10 bases at J, with 14 bases between. This CDR3 has 15 residues. The CDR3 DNA reads as TGCGCCAGCAGCCAAGCTGGGGGCAGAGAATCACCCCTCCACTTT. Translating gives CASSQAGGRESPLHF.

The V and J genes are TRBV9 and TRBJ1-4; perhaps TRBD1 as D (6 bases). Trimming pared 2 bases from V and 4 bases from J, leaving 12 bases between. The germline gives CDR1 SGDLS, CDR2 YYNGEE. This CDR3 contains 15 residues. CDR3 bases: TGTGCCAGCAGCGTTCGAGACAGGAGTAATGAAAAACTGTTTTTT. Translated: CASSVRDRSNEKLFF. Based on the CDR3 plus reference TRBV9 and TRBJ1-4, the full variable domain is DSGVTQTPKHLITATGQRVTLRCSPRSGDLSVYWYQQSLDQGLQFLIQYYNGEERAKGNILERFSAQQFPDLHSELNLSSLELGDSALYFCASSVRDRSNEKLFFGSGTQLSVL.

This chain connects TRBV30 to TRBJ2-7; unclear D gene. The CDR3 spans 11 residues. Trimming left V 2 bases short and J 5 bases short, with 7 bases between. Germline CDR1 and CDR2: GTSNPN and SVGIG (reference sequence). CDR3 in amino acids: CAWSTNDEQYF. CDR3 nucleotides: TGTGCCTGGAGTACAAACGACGAGCAGTACTTC. The full variable domain, rest sourced from reference TRBV30 and TRBJ2-7, is SQTIHQWPATLVQPVGSPLSLECTVEGTSNPNLYWYRQAAGRGLQLLFYSVGIGQISSEVPQNLSASRPQDRQFILSSKKLLLSDSGFYLCAWSTNDEQYFGPGTRLTVT.

As for this clone: One junction end disagrees with the germline gene, perhaps due to a read error. J is TRBJ1-2 and V is TRBV30; D is undetermined. The CDR3 is 13 amino acids. CDR1 and CDR2 from the germline V gene are GTSNPN and SVGIG (reference sequence). The CDR3 here is CACILSLNYGYPF. CDR3 nucleotide sequence: TGTGCCTGCATCCTTAGCCTAAACTATGGCTACCCCTTC.

This clone was picked up a small number of times. The J gene is TRBJ1-6, the V gene TRBV2; 7 nucleotides agree with TRBD1. CDR3 length: 13 amino acids. Germline values: CDR1 SNHLY, CDR2 FYNNEI. V was pared by 8 bases and J by 7 bases, with 5 bases of the junction left unmatched. CDR3 coding DNA: TGTGCCAGCTCCCGGGACAGCAATTCACCCCTCCACTTT. It codes for CASSRDSNSPLHF.

This clone was seen a single time. The chain uses TRBV15 and TRBJ2-1; TRBD1 matches 8 bases. V dropped 4 bases and J dropped 0; count of bases not matched to a gene: 2. Germline assignment: CDR1 LNHNV and CDR2 YYDKDF (reference sequence). The CDR3 runs to 15 residues. This chain's CDR3 is CATSKGQGSYNEQFF. The CDR3 DNA is TGTGCCACCAGCAAAGGACAGGGCTCCTACAATGAGCAGTTCTTC.

The chain links TRBV6-6 to TRBJ2-7, with D tentatively TRBD1 (6 bases). The V end lost 6 bases, the J end lost 2 bases, and 14 bases lay between the germline ends. CDR3 length: 14 amino acids. Germline V gives CDR1 MNHNY, CDR2 SVGAGI (reference sequence). The CDR3 DNA sequence: TGTGCCAGCAGGCCTCACAGGGTCCCCTACGAGCAGTACTTC. This translates into CASRPHRVPYEQYF.

DNA for the CDR3: TGTGCCAGCAGCTTAGCCAGGGATCAAGAGACCCAGTACTTC. It specifies CASSLARDQETQYF. The J gene is TRBJ2-5, the V gene TRBV7-7, with D possibly being TRBD1 (5 bases). The ends were cut back, 0 bases at V and 2 bases at J, with 7 bases in the middle. The CDR3 is 14 residues long. Germline V gene sequence: CDR1 SSHAT, CDR2 FNYEAQ (reference sequence).

CDR3 amino acids: CAWSYLGGETF. CDR3 sequence (DNA): TGTGCCTGGAGTTATCTTGGGGGGGAAACCTTC. The J gene is TRBJ1-2, the V gene TRBV30; D perhaps matches TRBD1 (5 bases). Trimming stripped 2 bases from V and 14 bases from J, with 15 bases between. Germline V CDR1 and CDR2: GTSNPN, SVGIG (reference sequence). The CDR3 totals 11 residues.

This rearrangement joins TRBV4-1 to TRBJ2-1; no firm D call. Germline V lookup: CDR1 MGHRA, CDR2 YSYEKL. CDR3 length equals 15 residues. V was pared by 0 bases and J by 4 bases, with 10 bases between. The CDR3 DNA reads as TGCGCCAGCAGCCAAGATTCTGCGGATTACAATGAGCAGTTCTTC. Translated: CASSQDSADYNEQFF.

This chain links TRBV28 with TRBJ1-5, with a tentative D call TRBD1 (6 bases). CDR3 length: 13 residues. Per the germline V gene, CDR1 is MDHEN and CDR2 is SYDVKM. V lost 5 bases and J 5 bases, leaving 10 bases between the germline ends. DNA of the CDR3: TGTGCCAGCAGTCAGGGGTCTGATCAGCCCCAGCATTTT. Residues: CASSQGSDQPQHF.

This clone has a single count. The chain employs TRBV6-6 and TRBJ1-1; D gene unclear. The CDR3 covers 13 residues. Germline V gene sequence: CDR1 MNHNY, CDR2 SVGAGI (reference sequence). The ends were cut back, 7 bases at V and 3 bases at J, with 12 bases in the middle. CDR3 DNA: TGTGCCAGCAAAATTCTCGGGGACACTGAAGCTTTCTTT. This sequence encodes CASKILGDTEAFF.

V gene TRBV5-8 combines with J gene TRBJ2-1; tentatively, D is TRBD2 (5 bases). The V gene lost 0 bases and the J gene lost 5 bases, with 24 bases spanning the gap. The length of the CDR3 is 19 residues. Germline CDR1 is SGHTS and CDR2 is YDEGEE. The DNA of the CDR3 is TGTGCCAGCAGCTTGGTTCCCGGGTCCGGAGTCGGGATCAACAATGAGCAGTTCTTC. It is translated as CASSLVPGSGVGINNEQFF.

V usage is TRBV5-1 and J usage is TRBJ2-3; TRBD1 matches at 7 bases. Germline lookup yields CDR1 SGHRS and CDR2 YFSETQ. The CDR3 spans 15 residues. V lost 1 base to trimming and J lost 4 bases; unmatched junction nucleotides: 6. CDR3 coding DNA: TGCGCCAGCAGCTTGTTCGTACAGGGGCCAGATACGCAGTATTTT. It is translated as CASSLFVQGPDTQYF.

The V and J genes are TRBV6-1 and TRBJ1-3, with D maybe TRBD1 (5 bases). This CDR3 comprises 16 residues. The germline V gene encodes CDR1 MNHNS and CDR2 SASEGT. V lost 2 bases and J lost 2, with 13 bases in between. The CDR3 DNA sequence: TGTGCCAGCAGTGAACCGGCAGGGATGACTGGAAACACCATATATTTT. Translated, it gives CASSEPAGMTGNTIYF.

V gene TRBV7-9 combines with J gene TRBJ1-4, with D possibly TRBD1 on 6 matching bases. The CDR3 is 17 amino acids. Germline CDR1 reads SEHNR; CDR2 reads FQNEAQ (reference sequence). V dropped 4 bases and J dropped 8 bases, with 23 bases sitting between them. CDR3 sequence: CASSSTLARPGAEKLFF. The DNA of the CDR3 is TGTGCCAGCAGCTCAACATTGGCCCGGCCAGGGGCGGAAAAACTGTTTTTT. Using reference TRBV7-9 and TRBJ1-4 for the parts outside the CDR3, the full variable domain is DTGVSQNPRHKITKRGQNVTFRCDPISEHNRLYWYRQTLGQGPEFLTYFQNEAQLEKSRLLSDRFSAERPKGSFSTLEIQRTEQGDSAMYLCASSSTLARPGAEKLFFGSGTQLSVL.

The chain is built from TRBV4-1 and TRBJ2-7; D possibly corresponds to TRBD2 (5 bases). The length of the CDR3 is 16 residues. Germline values: CDR1 MGHRA, CDR2 YSYEKL. Trimming took off 2 bases at V and 2 bases at J, with 16 bases between the two ends. CDR3 in amino acids: CASSQFNLASTYEQYF. DNA for the CDR3: TGCGCCAGCAGCCAATTTAATCTAGCCTCAACCTACGAGCAGTACTTC.

In the case of this clone: The sample carries other DNA sequences with the same CDR3. The chain couples TRBV25-1 to TRBJ2-7; D is unresolved. Germline V gives CDR1 MGHDK, CDR2 SYGVNS. Trimming pared 5 bases from V and 7 bases from J, leaving 15 bases between. This CDR3 contains 13 residues. CDR3 protein: CASSPRYRVEQYF. CDR3 sequence (DNA): TGTGCCAGCAGTCCCCGCTACAGAGTTGAGCAGTACTTC.

The gene calls are TRBV2 and TRBJ1-5; TRBD1 matches at 8 bases. The CDR3 extends over 13 amino acids. Germline V gives CDR1 SNHLY, CDR2 FYNNEI. V lost 8 bases to trimming and J lost 1 base; unmatched junction nucleotides: 1. DNA for the CDR3: TGTGCCAGCGACAGGGGAAGCAATCAGCCCCAGCATTTT. This translates into CASDRGSNQPQHF.

The genes are TRBV6-4 and TRBJ2-1; D ambiguous. The V end lost 4 bases, the J end lost 7 bases, and 11 bases lay between the germline ends. Germline CDR1 is MRHNA and CDR2 is SNTAGT. There are 13 residues in the CDR3. CDR3 protein: CASSAEIENEQFF. CDR3 bases: TGTGCCAGCAGTGCCGAAATTGAGAATGAGCAGTTCTTC.

This rearrangement joins TRBV7-8 to TRBJ1-4; TRBD1 might be the D (6 bases). The CDR3 is made up of 13 amino acids. Germline V gives CDR1 SGHVS, CDR2 FQNEAQ. Trimming left V 6 bases short and J 5 bases short, with 10 bases between. The CDR3 coding sequence is TGTGCCAGCAGGCGACAGGAAAATGAAAAACTGTTTTTT. Translating gives CASRRQENEKLFF. Complete variable domain (other parts from reference TRBV7-8 and TRBJ1-4): GAGVSQSPRYKVAKRGQDVALRCDPISGHVSLFWYQQALGQGPEFLTYFQNEAQLDKSGLPSDRFFAERPEGSVSTLKIQRTQQEDSAVYLCASRRQENEKLFFGSGTQLSVL.

This clone occurred many times. The genes are TRBV9 and TRBJ2-3; TRBD1 matches at 10 bases. The V gene end was trimmed by 1 base and the J gene end by 11 bases; junction bases not matched to a gene: 7. CDR3 length: 14 amino acids. CDR1 is SGDLS, CDR2 YYNGEE, per germline. CDR3: CASSVRTGGRMQYF. The CDR3 DNA is TGTGCCAGCAGCGTAAGGACAGGGGGTAGGATGCAGTATTTT.

The V and J genes are TRBV6-5 and TRBJ1-1; D is ambiguous. V was clipped by 6 bases and J by 6 bases, with 14 bases between them. The CDR3 has 13 amino acids. Per germline, CDR1 MNHEY and CDR2 SVGAGI. The CDR3 coding sequence is TGTGCCAGCAGACAAACCGGGAGGTCTGAAGCTTTCTTT. Amino acid sequence: CASRQTGRSEAFF.

This clone was counted only a few times. The chain uses TRBV11-3 and TRBJ2-5; 7 nucleotides line up with TRBD1. Germline V gene data show CDR1 as SGHNT and CDR2 as YENEEA. J lost 5 bases, V lost 2 bases, and 8 bases had no gene match. The CDR3 length is 15 residues. The CDR3 nucleotides are TGTGCCAGCAGCTTAAAGGGGGCGCCTGGGGAGACCCAGTACTTC. This gives the protein CASSLKGAPGETQYF.

This chain joins TRBV11-2 and TRBJ2-3; 11 nucleotides agree with TRBD2. This CDR3 spans 16 amino acids. Germline CDR1 is SGHAT and CDR2 is FQNNGV. The V and J ends lost 6 bases and 3 bases, in that order; junction bases with no gene match: 8. The CDR3 DNA reads as TGTGCCAGCAGTGTCGGGACTAGCGGTATAACAGATACGCAGTATTTT. The encoded protein is CASSVGTSGITDTQYF. Together with reference TRBV11-2 and TRBJ2-3, the CDR3 gives the full variable domain: EAGVAQSPRYKIIEKRQSVAFWCNPISGHATLYWYQQILGQGPKLLIQFQNNGVVDDSQLPKDRFSAERLKGVDSTLKIQPAKLEDSAVYLCASSVGTSGITDTQYFGPGTRLTVL.

This sequence joins TRBV27 and TRBJ1-5; a weak D match, TRBD1 (5 bases). Germline V lookup: CDR1 MNHEY, CDR2 SMNVEV (reference sequence). V dropped 0 bases and J dropped 11 bases, with 11 bases sitting between them. The CDR3 length is 13 residues. The CDR3 sequence: CASSLSSLQAQHF. The CDR3 nucleotides read TGTGCCAGCAGTTTATCCTCCCTACAGGCCCAGCATTTT.

This clone was seen a handful of times. The rearrangement joins TRBV28 to TRBJ2-7, with a tentative D call TRBD2 (5 bases). The V end lost 5 bases, the J end lost 0 bases, and 8 bases lay between the germline ends. Germline V gene lookup returns CDR1 MDHEN and CDR2 SYDVKM. This CDR3 comprises 13 residues. The CDR3 reads CASSQLDSYEQYF. Here the CDR3 DNA reads TGTGCCAGCAGTCAACTAGACTCCTACGAGCAGTACTTC.

The V gene is TRBV6-5, the J gene TRBJ1-1; possible D gene TRBD1, 6 bases. CDR1 is MNHEY and CDR2 is SVGAGI in the germline V gene. This CDR3 contains 13 residues. The germline V and J ends were trimmed by 4 bases and 8 bases, with 14 bases remaining between them. CDR3 bases: TGTGCCAGCAGTTGGAACCCGGGACAAGAAGCTTTCTTT. Protein: CASSWNPGQEAFF.

The rearrangement joins TRBV7-3 to TRBJ2-2; TRBD2 matches at 8 bases. V dropped 5 bases and J dropped 2; count of bases not matched to a gene: 4. Germline CDR1 is SGHTA and CDR2 is FQGTGA. The length of the CDR3 is 15 residues. CDR3 region: CASSVAGPNTGELFF. For the CDR3, the DNA is TGTGCCAGCAGCGTAGCGGGGCCTAACACCGGGGAGCTGTTTTTT.

The chain is built from TRBV7-2 and TRBJ2-7; 7 bases align to TRBD1. V gave up 3 bases and J gave up 5 bases; unmatched junction bases: 4. Germline CDR1 reads SGHTA; CDR2 reads FQGNSA. This CDR3 region has 13 residues. CDR3 sequence (DNA): TGTGCCAGCAGCTTTGTCAGGGGGAACGAGCAGTACTTC. Protein: CASSFVRGNEQYF.